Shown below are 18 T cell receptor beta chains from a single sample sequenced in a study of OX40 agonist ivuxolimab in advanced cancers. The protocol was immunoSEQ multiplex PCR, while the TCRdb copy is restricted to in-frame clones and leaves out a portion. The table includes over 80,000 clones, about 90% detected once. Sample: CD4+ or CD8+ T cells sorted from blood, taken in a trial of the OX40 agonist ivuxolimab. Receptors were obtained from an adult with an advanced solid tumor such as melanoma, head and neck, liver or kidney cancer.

In nucleotides, the CDR3 is TGTGCCAGCTCACCACCATTGTTAGCAGGGGGCAAAACCAAAAACATTCAGTACTTC. As protein: CASSPPLLAGGKTKNIQYF. The chain is built from TRBV18 and TRBJ2-4; 8 bases agree with TRBD1. The germline gives CDR1 KGHSH, CDR2 LQKENI. V shed 0 bases, J shed 2 bases, and the junction held 12 bases outside the gene matches. The CDR3 extends over 19 amino acids.

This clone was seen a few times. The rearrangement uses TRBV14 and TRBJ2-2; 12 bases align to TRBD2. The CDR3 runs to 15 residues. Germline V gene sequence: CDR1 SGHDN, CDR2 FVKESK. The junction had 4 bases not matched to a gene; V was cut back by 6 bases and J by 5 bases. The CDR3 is CASSLAGGVTGELFF. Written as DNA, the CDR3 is TGTGCCAGCAGTCTAGCGGGAGGGGTGACCGGGGAGCTGTTTTTT.

In nucleotides, the CDR3 is TGTGCCACCAGCACCCTACAAGGTACCGGGGAGCTGTTTTTT. Protein product: CATSTLQGTGELFF. The chain carries TRBV15 and TRBJ2-2; D gene unclear. Between the trimmed V and J ends, which lost 4 bases and 5 bases, there was a span of 11 bases. The CDR3 contains 14 residues. Germline CDR1 and CDR2: LNHNV and YYDKDF (reference sequence).

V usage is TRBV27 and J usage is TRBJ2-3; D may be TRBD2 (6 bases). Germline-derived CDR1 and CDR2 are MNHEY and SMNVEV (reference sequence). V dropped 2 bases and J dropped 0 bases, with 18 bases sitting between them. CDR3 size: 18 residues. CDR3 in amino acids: CASSLRGRRGRSTDTQYF. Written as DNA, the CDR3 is TGTGCCAGCAGTTTAAGAGGTAGGAGGGGCCGTAGCACAGATACGCAGTATTTT.

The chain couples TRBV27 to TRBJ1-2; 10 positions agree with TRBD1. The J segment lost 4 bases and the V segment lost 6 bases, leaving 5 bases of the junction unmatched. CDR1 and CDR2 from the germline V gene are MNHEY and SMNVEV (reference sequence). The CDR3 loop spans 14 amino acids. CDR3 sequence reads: CASRGDRGLYGYTF. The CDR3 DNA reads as TGTGCCAGCAGAGGGGACAGGGGACTCTATGGCTACACCTTC.

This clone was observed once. CDR3 protein: CASSAQDRENPTNEKLFF. The DNA for the CDR3 is TGTGCCAGCAGTGCCCAGGACAGGGAAAACCCAACTAATGAAAAACTGTTTTTT. The genes are TRBV6-4 and TRBJ1-4, with 8 positions matching TRBD1. The germline V gene has CDR1 MRHNA and CDR2 SNTAGT. This CDR3 is 18 amino acids long. After removal of 4 bases from V and 0 bases from J, the junction contained 10 bases not matched to a gene.

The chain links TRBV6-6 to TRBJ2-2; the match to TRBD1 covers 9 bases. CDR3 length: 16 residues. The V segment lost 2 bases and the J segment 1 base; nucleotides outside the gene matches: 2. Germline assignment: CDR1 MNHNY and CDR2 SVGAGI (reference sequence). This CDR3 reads CASSYPDRGNTGELFF. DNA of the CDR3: TGTGCCAGCAGTTACCCGGACAGGGGGAACACCGGGGAGCTGTTTTTT.

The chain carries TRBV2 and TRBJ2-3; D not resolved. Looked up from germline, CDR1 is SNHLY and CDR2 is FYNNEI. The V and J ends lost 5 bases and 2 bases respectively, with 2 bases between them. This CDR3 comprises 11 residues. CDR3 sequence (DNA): TGTGCCAGCAGTACCACAGATACGCAGTATTTT. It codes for CASSTTDTQYF.

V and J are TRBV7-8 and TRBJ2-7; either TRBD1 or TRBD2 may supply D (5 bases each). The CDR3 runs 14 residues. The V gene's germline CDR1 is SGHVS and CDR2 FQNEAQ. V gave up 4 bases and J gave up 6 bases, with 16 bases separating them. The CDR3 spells CASSSTRGEREQYF. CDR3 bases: TGTGCCAGCAGCTCCACGCGAGGGGAACGCGAGCAGTACTTC.

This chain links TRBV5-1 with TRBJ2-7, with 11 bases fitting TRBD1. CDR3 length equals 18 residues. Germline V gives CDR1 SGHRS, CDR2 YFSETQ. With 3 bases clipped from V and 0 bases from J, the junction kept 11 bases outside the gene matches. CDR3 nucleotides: TGCGCCAGCAGCTGGGGACAGGGGGGACTGGTGGTCTCCTACGAGCAGTACTTC. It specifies CASSWGQGGLVVSYEQYF. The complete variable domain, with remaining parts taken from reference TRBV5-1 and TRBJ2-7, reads KAGVTQTPRYLIKTRGQQVTLSCSPISGHRSVSWYQQTPGQGLQFLFEYFSETQRNKGNFPGRFSGRQFSNSRSEMNVSTLELGDSALYLCASSWGQGGLVVSYEQYFGPGTRLTVT.

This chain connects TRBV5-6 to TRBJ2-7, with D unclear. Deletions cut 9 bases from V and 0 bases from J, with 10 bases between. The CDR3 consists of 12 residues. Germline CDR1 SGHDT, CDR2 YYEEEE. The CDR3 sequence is CATSGSSYEQYF. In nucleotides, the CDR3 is TGTGCCACCTCGGGTTCCTCCTACGAGCAGTACTTC. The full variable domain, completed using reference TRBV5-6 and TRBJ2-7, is DAGVTQSPTHLIKTRGQQVTLRCSPKSGHDTVSWYQQALGQGPQFIFQYYEEEERQRGNFPDRFSGHQFPNYSSELNVNALLLGDSALYLCATSGSSYEQYFGPGTRLTVT.

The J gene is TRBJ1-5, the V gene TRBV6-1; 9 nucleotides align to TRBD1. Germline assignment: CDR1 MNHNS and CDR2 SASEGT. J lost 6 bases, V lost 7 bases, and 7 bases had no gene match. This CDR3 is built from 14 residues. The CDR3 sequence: CASTPGQGTQPQHF. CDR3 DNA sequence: TGTGCCAGCACCCCGGGACAGGGAACTCAGCCCCAGCATTTT.

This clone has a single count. The CDR3 nucleotides read TGTGCCAGCAGCCGGCGCGGGGGATACACAGATACGCAGTATTTT. As protein: CASSRRGGYTDTQYF. This sequence joins TRBV7-3 and TRBJ2-3; 7 bases align to TRBD2. The CDR3 totals 15 residues. Looked up from germline, CDR1 is SGHTA and CDR2 is FQGTGA. Trimming removed 5 bases from V and 2 bases from J; junction bases left unmatched: 7.

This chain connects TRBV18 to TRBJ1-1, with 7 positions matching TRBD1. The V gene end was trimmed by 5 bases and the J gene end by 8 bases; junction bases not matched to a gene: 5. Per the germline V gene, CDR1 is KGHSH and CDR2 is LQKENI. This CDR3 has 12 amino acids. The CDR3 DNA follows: TGTGCCAGCTCAGCACAGGGGCAGGAAGCTTTCTTT. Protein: CASSAQGQEAFF.

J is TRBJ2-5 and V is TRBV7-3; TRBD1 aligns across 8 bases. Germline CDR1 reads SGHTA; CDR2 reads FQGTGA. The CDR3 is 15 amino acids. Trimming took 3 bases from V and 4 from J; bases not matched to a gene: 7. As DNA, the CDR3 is TGTGCCAGCAGCTTCTCTGGGACAGGAGTAGAGACCCAGTACTTC. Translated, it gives CASSFSGTGVETQYF.

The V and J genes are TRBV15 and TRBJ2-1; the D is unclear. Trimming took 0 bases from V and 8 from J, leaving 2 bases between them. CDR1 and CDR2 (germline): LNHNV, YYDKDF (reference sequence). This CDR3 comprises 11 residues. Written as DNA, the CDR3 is TGTGCCACCAGCAGAGATTATGAGCAGTTCTTC. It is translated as CATSRDYEQFF.

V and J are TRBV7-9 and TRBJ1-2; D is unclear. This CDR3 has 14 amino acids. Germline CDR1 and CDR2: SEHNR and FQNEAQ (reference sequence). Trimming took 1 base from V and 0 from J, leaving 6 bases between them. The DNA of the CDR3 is TGTGCCAGCAGCTTAGGCGGAGCTAACTATGGCTACACCTTC. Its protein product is CASSLGGANYGYTF.

The chain's CDR3 is CASSGPGGAGELFF. The CDR3 nucleotides are TGTGCCAGCAGCGGTCCGGGGGGAGCCGGGGAGCTGTTTTTT. The gene calls are TRBV7-8 and TRBJ2-2; TRBD2 aligns across 7 bases. Germline V gene lookup returns CDR1 SGHVS and CDR2 FQNEAQ. The CDR3 runs 14 residues. The J segment lost 6 bases and the V segment lost 5 bases, leaving 6 bases of the junction unmatched.